The 19 T cell receptor beta chains in this list originate from one sample, sequenced in a study of human T cells and chemical hapten exposure. Time point given: patch test 3, about 24 weeks after DPC sensitization. Indicated treatment: therapeutic diphenylcyclopropenone sensitization with weekly scalp DPC. MiXCR was run by TCRdb on the RACE reads, yielding one entry per CDR3 protein. Here the sample spans roughly 89,000 distinct CDR3 sequences, 9.5% to 13% being singletons. The sequencing used whole blood, collected in connection with sensitization to the hapten diphenylcyclopropenone (DPC). The receptors come from a woman aged 25 to 39 with alopecia areata. Some clones in this sample may be carry-over from other donors' samples.

At least ten counts were recorded for this clonotype. V gene TRBV5-6 combines with J gene TRBJ1-1; D perhaps matches TRBD1 (6 bases). This CDR3 is 12 amino acids long. V dropped 5 bases and J dropped 6 bases, with 11 bases sitting between them. Germline V gives CDR1 SGHDT, CDR2 YYEEEE. Here the CDR3 DNA reads TGTGCCAGCAGTGCAGGGGTAGCTGAAGCTTTCTTT. Protein: CASSAGVAEAFF.

This sequence joins TRBV7-9 and TRBJ2-2; D may be TRBD1 (5 bases). V lost 4 bases, J lost 1 base, and 7 bases lay in between. The CDR3 extends over 14 amino acids. Germline CDR1 and CDR2: SEHNR and FQNEAQ (reference sequence). The CDR3 DNA reads as TGTGCCAGCAGCTCCACAGGGAACACCGGGGAGCTGTTTTTT. Translated, it gives CASSSTGNTGELFF.

The chain carries TRBV29-1 and TRBJ1-3, with no clear D. This CDR3 is built from 13 residues. The germline gives CDR1 SQVTM, CDR2 ANQGSEA. The V and J ends lost 3 bases and 2 bases respectively, with 8 bases between them. In nucleotides, the CDR3 is TGCAGCGTTGATCAAGGGACTGGAAACACCATATATTTT. Encoded protein: CSVDQGTGNTIYF.

This clonotype was picked up many times. V is TRBV12-3 or TRBV12-4 and J is TRBJ2-3, with D perhaps TRBD2 (5 bases). Deletions cut 3 bases from V and 5 bases from J, with 12 bases between. This CDR3 has 14 residues. The CDR3: CASSLREREDTQYF. The DNA for the CDR3 is TGTGCCAGCAGTTTGAGGGAGAGGGAAGATACGCAGTATTTT.

The gene calls are TRBV3-1 and TRBJ2-4; 7 nucleotides align to TRBD2. V gave up 7 bases and J gave up 6 bases; unmatched junction bases: 9. The germline gives CDR1 LGHDT, CDR2 YNNKEL (reference sequence). The CDR3 has 14 residues. As DNA, the CDR3 is TGTGCCAGCAAGCGGGGAGGAGCGGGAAACATTCAGTACTTC. Its translation is CASKRGGAGNIQYF.

There are many counts of this clonotype. The chain combines TRBV6-1 with TRBJ1-1, with 7 nucleotides matching TRBD1. Germline assignment: CDR1 MNHNS and CDR2 SASEGT. This CDR3 is built from 14 residues. With 6 bases clipped from V and 4 bases from J, the junction kept 8 bases outside the gene matches. CDR3 nucleotides: TGTGCCAGCAGGACAGGGACACGGGGCACTGAAGCTTTCTTT. Its translation: CASRTGTRGTEAFF.

At least ten counts were recorded for this clonotype. V is TRBV3-1 and J is TRBJ2-5; D is perhaps TRBD2 (5 bases). Germline CDR1 LGHDT, CDR2 YNNKEL (reference sequence). Trimming pared 4 bases from V and 5 bases from J, leaving 14 bases between. This CDR3 is built from 14 residues. In nucleotides, the CDR3 is TGTGCCAGCAGCCGCGGTAGCGACGAGGAGACCCAGTACTTC. Amino acid sequence: CASSRGSDEETQYF.

The CDR3 protein is CSALRDRVGGYTF. DNA for the CDR3: TGCAGTGCTCTCCGGGACAGGGTTGGCGGCTACACCTTC. This chain links TRBV20-1 with TRBJ1-2, with TRBD1 identical over 9 bases. There are 13 residues in the CDR3. Per the germline V gene, CDR1 is DFQATT and CDR2 is SNEGSKA (reference sequence). The J segment lost 8 bases and the V segment lost 5 bases, leaving 9 bases of the junction unmatched.

The rearrangement uses TRBV7-3 and TRBJ2-5; TRBD1 is a possible D gene (5 bases). V dropped 1 base and J dropped 3 bases, with 9 bases sitting between them. From germline, CDR1 is SGHTA and CDR2 FQGTGA. CDR3 size: 14 residues. CDR3 loop: CASSLNPREETQYF. As DNA, the CDR3 is TGTGCCAGCAGCTTAAACCCCAGGGAAGAGACCCAGTACTTC.

A few counts support this clonotype. J is TRBJ2-4 and V is TRBV3-1; tentatively, D is TRBD1 (6 bases). The CDR3 spans 17 residues. V lost 0 bases, J lost 4 bases, and 16 bases lay in between. Germline V lookup: CDR1 LGHDT, CDR2 YNNKEL (reference sequence). The CDR3 DNA reads as TGTGCCAGCAGCCAAGATTTCGCCTCAGGACAGAAAAACATTCAGTACTTC. Amino acids: CASSQDFASGQKNIQYF.

This sequence joins TRBV3-1 and TRBJ2-4; D possibly corresponds to TRBD2 (7 bases). The CDR3 runs 16 residues. Germline lookup yields CDR1 LGHDT and CDR2 YNNKEL (reference sequence). V gave up 1 base and J gave up 0 bases, with 10 bases separating them. CDR3 residues: CASSQARGGAKNIQYF. CDR3 coding DNA: TGTGCCAGCAGCCAAGCTAGGGGGGGAGCCAAAAACATTCAGTACTTC.

The V call is TRBV7-6, the J call TRBJ2-5, with D possibly being TRBD2 (7 bases). With 5 bases removed from V and 1 base from J, the gap between germline ends came to 20 bases. Germline V gives CDR1 SGHVS, CDR2 FNYEAQ. The CDR3 consists of 17 residues. CDR3 sequence (DNA): TGTGCCAGCAGCCCCCTCCCCCGGGGGGCCCTCCAAGAGACCCAGTACTTC. Amino acid sequence: CASSPLPRGALQETQYF.

This clonotype was detected ten times or more. The chain combines TRBV6-4 with TRBJ2-3; maybe TRBD1 (5 bases). Germline loops: CDR1 MRHNA, CDR2 SNTAGT. The length of the CDR3 is 13 residues. Trimming stripped 3 bases from V and 2 bases from J, with 6 bases between. The CDR3 nucleotides are TGTGCCAGCAGTGAGGGGCCCACAGATACGCAGTATTTT. It specifies CASSEGPTDTQYF.

This sequence joins TRBV28 and TRBJ1-2, with TRBD1 matching 8 bases. CDR1 and CDR2 from the germline V gene are MDHEN and SYDVKM. The CDR3 has 14 amino acids. J lost 8 bases, V lost 5 bases, and 10 bases had no gene match. The CDR3 reads CASSPGTGIRGYTF. The CDR3 nucleotides read TGTGCCAGCAGTCCCGGGACAGGAATAAGAGGCTACACCTTC.

This clonotype occurred many times. The V gene is TRBV29-1, the J gene TRBJ1-1, with D maybe TRBD1 (5 bases). The CDR3 extends over 15 amino acids. V was trimmed by 4 bases and J by 4 bases, leaving 19 bases between them. The germline V gene encodes CDR1 SQVTM and CDR2 ANQGSEA. The CDR3 nucleotides read TGCAGCGTTGGAGGAAGGGGCGCAGCGACCACTGAAGCTTTCTTT. Protein product: CSVGGRGAATTEAFF.

V and J are TRBV12-3 or TRBV12-4 and TRBJ1-2; D gene uncertain. This CDR3 contains 14 residues. The V end lost 4 bases, the J end lost 2 bases, and 11 bases lay between the germline ends. CDR3 DNA sequence: TGTGCCAGCAGTTCGCTGGACGGAAACTATGGCTACACCTTC. Translation: CASSSLDGNYGYTF.

For this clonotype: Because it lacks the conserved phenylalanine or tryptophan at the end, this CDR3 is likely a read error. The rearrangement joins TRBV7-9 to TRBJ2-4, with D perhaps matching TRBD1 or TRBD2 (5 bases each). Per the germline V gene, CDR1 is SEHNR and CDR2 is FQNEAQ (reference sequence). Trimming removed 7 bases from V and 2 bases from J, with 12 bases in between. CDR3 length: 14 residues. In nucleotides, the CDR3 is TGTGCCAGCACACAAGAGGGGCCCAAAAACATTCAGTACTCC. Amino acid sequence: CASTQEGPKNIQYS.

This clonotype was detected a few times. This chain joins TRBV2 and TRBJ2-2; D is possibly TRBD2 (5 bases). V was cut by 7 bases and J by 7 bases, with 10 bases left in between. Germline loops: CDR1 SNHLY, CDR2 FYNNEI. The CDR3 is 12 residues long. The CDR3, as DNA: TGTGCCAGCACGGGGTCAGGCGGGGAGCTGTTTTTT. This codes for CASTGSGGELFF.

CDR3 protein: CSARDPLRGQEWPQHF. The CDR3 nucleotides read TGCAGTGCTAGAGATCCCCTCAGGGGCCAGGAATGGCCCCAGCATTTT. This chain links TRBV20-1 with TRBJ1-5; possible D gene TRBD1, 6 bases. V shed 0 bases and J shed 9 bases, with 21 bases lying between them. There are 16 residues in the CDR3. The germline V gene has CDR1 DFQATT and CDR2 SNEGSKA (reference sequence).